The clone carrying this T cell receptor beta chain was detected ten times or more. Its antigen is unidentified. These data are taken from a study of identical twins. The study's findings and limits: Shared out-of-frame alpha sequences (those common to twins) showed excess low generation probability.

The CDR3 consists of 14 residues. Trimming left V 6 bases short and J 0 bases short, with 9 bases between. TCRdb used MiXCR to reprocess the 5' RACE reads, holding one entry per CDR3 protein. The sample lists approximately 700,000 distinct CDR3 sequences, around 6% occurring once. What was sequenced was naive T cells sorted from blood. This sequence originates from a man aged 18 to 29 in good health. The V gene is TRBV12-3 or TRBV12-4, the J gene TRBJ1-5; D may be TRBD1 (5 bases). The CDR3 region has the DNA TGTGCCAGCAGGGGGGGAATTAGCAATCAGCCCCAGCATTTT. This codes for CASRGGISNQPQHF.